A single T cell receptor beta chain is shown here with its context. CDR3 length: 12 amino acids. The germline V and J ends were trimmed by 5 bases and 0 bases, with 7 bases remaining between them. Germline V CDR1 and CDR2: SQVTM, ANQGSEA. Enrollees, about 18 to 95 years old, lived in approximately 25 US areas. Recovered status applied to Cohort 3 donors who had two consecutive negative PCRs. It also applied to those with clearance or with symptom resolution. The entry originates in a study of blood T cell repertoires in COVID-19. Repertoires were generated with immunoSEQ multiplex PCR, while TCRdb's copy carries only in-frame clones and drops some. The repertoire holds under 450,000 clones, around 83% seen once, with around 5.1% in the top ten.

The sequencing input was PBMCs or T cells enriched from blood (not recorded which). The clonotype originates from a woman aged 50 to 60 who had recovered from COVID-19. The chain joins TRBV29-1 to TRBJ1-2; D might be TRBD1 (5 bases). The CDR3, as DNA: TGCAGCGTTTCGACAGCTAACTATGGCTACACCTTC. Protein: CSVSTANYGYTF.